These 27 T cell receptor beta chains originate from one sample sequenced in a study of T cells after yellow fever vaccination. TCRdb re-called the 5' RACE reads through MiXCR, storing one row per CDR3 protein. This sample yields about 360,000 distinct CDR3 sequences, of which around 6.4% are seen a single time; approximately 16% belongs to the top ten. Sequencing used PBMCs, obtained 5 days after the yellow fever booster vaccination. All receptors come from a man aged 30-40 years who received the YFV17D yellow fever vaccine.

This clonotype was seen only a few times. DNA of the CDR3: TGTGCCAGCAGCCAGGGGTCCTGGAGCGGGGAGCTGTTTTTT. Residues: CASSQGSWSGELFF. The chain couples TRBV3-1 to TRBJ2-2; D is unresolved. V lost 3 bases and J 7 bases, leaving 12 bases between the germline ends. Germline V gives CDR1 LGHDT, CDR2 YNNKEL (reference sequence). The CDR3 loop spans 14 amino acids.

In its sample, this clonotype was seen many times. The gene calls are TRBV5-1 and TRBJ2-3, with no clear D. V shed 2 bases and J shed 1 base, with 11 bases lying between them. The germline gives CDR1 SGHRS, CDR2 YFSETQ. This CDR3 is built from 15 residues. In DNA form, the CDR3 reads TGCGCCAGCAGCTTTCGGCCTGCGGGCACAGATACGCAGTATTTT. Its translation: CASSFRPAGTDTQYF.

At least ten counts were recorded for this clonotype. This sequence joins TRBV6-5 and TRBJ2-1, with TRBD2 as a possible D gene (6 bases). Per germline, CDR1 MNHEY and CDR2 SVGAGI. The CDR3 totals 14 residues. V lost 4 bases and J lost 3, with 10 bases in between. The DNA of the CDR3 is TGTGCCAGCAGTTCCGCGACTAGCTACAATGAGCAGTTCTTC. It is translated as CASSSATSYNEQFF.

This clonotype was recorded a few times. The chain has TRBV5-1 and TRBJ2-3; 10 nucleotides align to TRBD2. J lost 4 bases, V lost 8 bases, and 7 bases had no gene match. Germline CDR1 SGHRS, CDR2 YFSETQ. The CDR3 covers 14 residues. CDR3 sequence reads: CASVAGTSADTQYF. The CDR3, as DNA: TGCGCCAGTGTTGCCGGGACTAGCGCAGATACGCAGTATTTT.

This clonotype was detected a few times. The chain links TRBV20-1 to TRBJ2-1; D not resolved. In germline, CDR1 is DFQATT, CDR2 SNEGSKA (reference sequence). V lost 3 bases and J 0 bases, leaving 12 bases between the germline ends. The CDR3 extends over 15 amino acids. CDR3 in DNA: TGCAGTGCTAGGAACGTCTCCCTCTCCTACAATGAGCAGTTCTTC. Residues: CSARNVSLSYNEQFF.

This clonotype was found many times. The genes are TRBV7-3 and TRBJ1-1; no firm D call. The germline V gene has CDR1 SGHTA and CDR2 FQGTGA. With 0 bases removed from V and 6 bases from J, the gap between germline ends came to 8 bases. The CDR3 spans 13 residues. CDR3 region: CASSLTASSEAFF. The CDR3 bases are TGTGCCAGCAGCTTAACGGCCAGTTCTGAAGCTTTCTTT.

This clonotype was counted between two and nine times. This chain uses TRBV12-3 or TRBV12-4 with TRBJ2-1; a weak D match, TRBD2 (5 bases). V was clipped by 7 bases and J by 0 bases, with 16 bases between them. CDR3 size: 16 residues. The CDR3 bases are TGTGCCAGCACCCACATCGGGGTTAGCTCCTACAATGAGCAGTTCTTC. Translated, it gives CASTHIGVSSYNEQFF.

This clonotype has only a few counts. This chain joins TRBV27 and TRBJ1-1; 7 bases are a match to TRBD1. The CDR3 contains 15 residues. The germline gives CDR1 MNHEY, CDR2 SMNVEV (reference sequence). J was trimmed by 4 bases and V by 0 bases; bases with no gene match: 5. The CDR3 loop is CASSLSTGAPTEAFF. The CDR3 nucleotides read TGTGCCAGCAGTTTATCTACAGGGGCCCCCACTGAAGCTTTCTTT.

This clonotype was observed many times. The rearrangement uses TRBV7-2 and TRBJ2-7; 9 bases agree with TRBD1. In germline, CDR1 is SGHTA, CDR2 FQGNSA. The junction had 5 bases not matched to a gene; V was cut back by 5 bases and J by 3 bases. The CDR3 totals 14 residues. The DNA for the CDR3 is TGTGCCAGCAGCCCGGGACAGGGAAACTACGAGCAGTACTTC. It yields the protein CASSPGQGNYEQYF.

This clonotype was detected only a few times. V is TRBV7-2 and J is TRBJ1-1; 7 nucleotides align to TRBD1. This CDR3 region has 15 residues. Germline loops: CDR1 SGHTA, CDR2 FQGNSA. With V trimmed by 5 bases and J by 4 bases, 10 bases remained unmatched. DNA of the CDR3: TGTGCCAGCAGCCCTAAGGGGGCGGGAGGCACTGAAGCTTTCTTT. Translation: CASSPKGAGGTEAFF.

This clonotype was counted at least ten times. The chain carries TRBV7-8 and TRBJ1-3; D is unresolved. The length of the CDR3 is 15 residues. With 4 bases removed from V and 1 base from J, the gap between germline ends came to 11 bases. CDR1 and CDR2 (germline): SGHVS, FQNEAQ. The CDR3 sequence: CASSWSIGSGNTIYF. The CDR3, as DNA: TGTGCCAGCAGCTGGAGTATCGGGTCTGGAAACACCATATATTTT.

This clonotype was counted only a few times. The chain joins TRBV20-1 to TRBJ2-1; D may be TRBD2 (6 bases). Trimming stripped 3 bases from V and 0 bases from J, with 15 bases between. CDR1 and CDR2 from the germline V gene are DFQATT and SNEGSKA (reference sequence). This CDR3 is 16 amino acids long. The CDR3 nucleotides read TGCAGTGCTAGGAAGATGGAGGGAGGCTCCTACAATGAGCAGTTCTTC. Amino acids: CSARKMEGGSYNEQFF.

The chain couples TRBV11-2 to TRBJ2-1; TRBD2 is a possible D gene (5 bases). This CDR3 is built from 12 residues. V was pared by 6 bases and J by 7 bases, with 10 bases between. CDR1 is SGHAT, CDR2 FQNNGV, per germline. CDR3 loop: CASRGSRNEQFF. The CDR3 DNA reads TGTGCCAGCAGGGGGAGCCGGAATGAGCAGTTCTTC.

The chain recombines TRBV18 with TRBJ2-6; the match to TRBD1 covers 10 bases. Trimming took 6 bases from V and 0 from J; bases not matched to a gene: 5. The germline CDR1 and CDR2 sequences are KGHSH and LQKENI. The CDR3 totals 17 residues. CDR3 nucleotide sequence: TGTGCCAGCTCGGGACAGGGGTGGCTCTCTGGGGCCAACGTCCTGACTTTC. This encodes CASSGQGWLSGANVLTF.

J is TRBJ1-4 and V is TRBV7-9; no clear D. The CDR3 sequence is 14 residues long. Trimming shortened V by 3 bases and J by 8 bases, and 13 bases separated the two germline ends. From germline, CDR1 is SEHNR and CDR2 FQNEAQ (reference sequence). CDR3 sequence (DNA): TGTGCCAGCAGCTTCCTGCAAATCTCGGAAAAACTGTTTTTT. It codes for CASSFLQISEKLFF.

This clonotype was counted many times. The chain has TRBV24-1 and TRBJ2-5; D may be TRBD1 (6 bases). This CDR3 comprises 15 residues. The V gene lost 4 bases and the J gene lost 0 bases, with 11 bases spanning the gap. CDR1 is KGHDR, CDR2 SFDVKD, per germline. The CDR3 DNA reads as TGTGCCACCAGTGACTTTACAGGGAACCAAGAGACCCAGTACTTC. The encoded protein is CATSDFTGNQETQYF.

There are many counts of this clonotype. This chain uses TRBV12-3 or TRBV12-4 with TRBJ1-2; D may be TRBD1 (5 bases). V was clipped by 6 bases and J by 2 bases, with 16 bases between them. The CDR3 contains 15 residues. The DNA of the CDR3 is TGTGCCAGCAGCCCCGACGGGGGGGGAAACTATGGCTACACCTTC. Translated, it gives CASSPDGGGNYGYTF.

This clonotype appeared many times. V usage is TRBV20-1 and J usage is TRBJ2-7; maybe TRBD1 (6 bases). This CDR3 is built from 11 residues. Trimming pared 6 bases from V and 2 bases from J, leaving 8 bases between. Germline lookup yields CDR1 DFQATT and CDR2 SNEGSKA (reference sequence). The CDR3 protein is CSANRAYEQYF. DNA of the CDR3: TGCAGTGCGAACAGGGCCTACGAGCAGTACTTC.

This clonotype was seen more than once but under ten times. V usage is TRBV9 and J usage is TRBJ2-2; the D gene is possibly TRBD2 (6 bases). The length of the CDR3 is 15 residues. Trimming took 4 bases from V and 5 from J, leaving 15 bases between them. The V gene's germline CDR1 is SGDLS and CDR2 YYNGEE. The CDR3 bases are TGTGCCAGCAGCTGGGGGGATGGTCGGACCGGGGAGCTGTTTTTT. This codes for CASSWGDGRTGELFF.

This chain connects TRBV7-2 to TRBJ2-7; D is ambiguous. V was pared by 0 bases and J by 7 bases, with 13 bases between. This CDR3 spans 14 amino acids. CDR1 is SGHTA and CDR2 is FQGNSA in the germline V gene. CDR3 residues: CASSLARTGLEQYF. Written as DNA, the CDR3 is TGTGCCAGCAGCTTAGCGCGGACCGGTCTTGAGCAGTACTTC.

This clonotype showed up just a few times. The rearrangement links TRBV20-1 to TRBJ2-6, with D perhaps matching TRBD1 or TRBD2 (5 bases each). Trimming stripped 1 base from V and 2 bases from J, with 6 bases between. CDR1 DFQATT and CDR2 SNEGSKA come from the germline V gene (reference sequence). This CDR3 is 14 amino acids long. The CDR3: CSARVGAGANVLTF. The DNA for the CDR3 is TGCAGTGCTAGAGTGGGGGCTGGGGCCAACGTCCTGACTTTC.

The V and J genes are TRBV20-1 and TRBJ2-5; D is unclear. This CDR3 region has 13 residues. V lost 3 bases and J lost 5, with 13 bases in between. Germline-derived CDR1 and CDR2 are DFQATT and SNEGSKA (reference sequence). The CDR3 sequence is CSASRADLETQYF. Written as DNA, the CDR3 is TGCAGTGCTAGTAGGGCAGATCTGGAGACCCAGTACTTC.

This clonotype was seen more than once but under ten times. V is TRBV7-2 and J is TRBJ2-7; D gene uncertain. Trimming left V 5 bases short and J 4 bases short, with 9 bases between. The CDR3 contains 12 residues. Per the germline V gene, CDR1 is SGHTA and CDR2 is FQGNSA. The CDR3 nucleotides read TGTGCCAGCAGCGGTAACCGATACGAGCAGTACTTC. Encoded protein: CASSGNRYEQYF.

This clonotype was counted at least ten times. The rearrangement joins TRBV30 to TRBJ2-5; 10 positions agree with TRBD1. The CDR3 consists of 16 residues. Germline loops: CDR1 GTSNPN, CDR2 SVGIG (reference sequence). Trimming took 3 bases from V and 4 from J; bases not matched to a gene: 11. The CDR3, as DNA: TGTGCCTGGAGCCGACAGGGGGCCGGTCGTAGAGAGACCCAGTACTTC. Translation gives CAWSRQGAGRRETQYF.

This clonotype was observed many times. CDR3 protein: CATKGGGNLPAHTGELFF. The CDR3 DNA sequence: TGTGCCACCAAGGGAGGCGGAAACCTACCCGCCCACACCGGGGAGCTGTTTTTT. The rearrangement uses TRBV28 and TRBJ2-2; D is perhaps TRBD2 (6 bases). Deletions cut 10 bases from V and 3 bases from J, with 27 bases between. The CDR3 has 18 residues. Germline V CDR1 and CDR2: MDHEN, SYDVKM. The complete variable domain, with remaining parts taken from reference TRBV28 and TRBJ2-2, reads DVKVTQSSRYLVKRTGEKVFLECVQDMDHENMFWYRQDPGLGLRLIYFSYDVKMKEKGDIPEGYSVSREKKERFSLILESASTNQTSMYLCATKGGGNLPAHTGELFFGEGSRLTVL.

The CDR3 DNA reads TGTGCCAGCAGCGGACAGGGGGCAAGGGAGCAGTACTTC. Amino acids: CASSGQGAREQYF. The rearrangement uses TRBV5-6 and TRBJ2-7; 11 bases line up with TRBD1. The CDR3 contains 13 residues. V was clipped by 4 bases and J by 7 bases; unmatched bases: 4. Germline V lookup: CDR1 SGHDT, CDR2 YYEEEE.

The chain joins TRBV6-2 or TRBV6-3 to TRBJ2-1; weak D call: TRBD2 (6 bases). The germline CDR1 and CDR2 sequences are MNHEY and SVGEGT. V lost 5 bases and J lost 8, with 13 bases in between. The CDR3 spans 13 residues. CDR3 protein: CASSNEPGDEQFF. In DNA form, the CDR3 reads TGTGCCAGCAGTAATGAGCCGGGGGATGAGCAGTTCTTC.